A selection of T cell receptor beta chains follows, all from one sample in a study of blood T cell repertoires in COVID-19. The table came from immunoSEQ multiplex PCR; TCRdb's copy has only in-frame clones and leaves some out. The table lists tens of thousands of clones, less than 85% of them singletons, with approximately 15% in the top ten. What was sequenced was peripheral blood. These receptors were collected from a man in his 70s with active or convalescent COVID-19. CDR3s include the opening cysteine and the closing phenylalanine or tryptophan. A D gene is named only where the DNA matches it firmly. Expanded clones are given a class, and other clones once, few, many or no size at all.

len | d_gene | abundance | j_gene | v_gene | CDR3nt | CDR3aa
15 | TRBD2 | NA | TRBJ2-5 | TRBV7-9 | TGTGCCAGCAGTTCTGGCGGGGGGGCAACGCAGACCCAGTACTTC | CASSSGGGATQTQYF
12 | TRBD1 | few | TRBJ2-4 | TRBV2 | TGTGCCGGGGGGGACAGGGATAACATTCAGTACTTC | CAGGDRDNIQYF
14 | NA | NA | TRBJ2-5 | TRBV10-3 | TGTGCCATCAGTGGGGGGCCAGGGAAAGAGACCCAGTACTTC | CAISGGPGKETQYF
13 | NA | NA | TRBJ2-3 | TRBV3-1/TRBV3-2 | TGTGCCAGCAGCCAATCGACAGCCGACACGCAGTATTTT | CASSQSTADTQYF
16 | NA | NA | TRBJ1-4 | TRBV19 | TGTGCCAGTAGTGGAACGGCGACAGTTAAGGGAGAAAAACTGTTTTTT | CASSGTATVKGEKLFF
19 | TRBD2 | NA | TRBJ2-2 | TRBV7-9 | TGTGCCAGCAGCTCCTTCGAATCGGGGACTACTCGGAACACCGGGGAGCTGTTTTTT | CASSSFESGTTRNTGELFF
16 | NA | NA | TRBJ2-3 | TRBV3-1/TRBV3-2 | TGTGCCAGCAGCCTCCGGGGGAGCGCTTTTCTTGGTACGCAGTATTTT | CASSLRGSAFLGTQYF
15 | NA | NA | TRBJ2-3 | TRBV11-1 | TGTGCCAGCAGCGGGGGGGCCCTTTGGACAGATACGCAGTATTTT | CASSGGALWTDTQYF
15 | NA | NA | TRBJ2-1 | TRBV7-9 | TGTGCCAGCAGCTTAGAAGGGGGATCTAACAATGAGCAGTTCTTC | CASSLEGGSNNEQFF
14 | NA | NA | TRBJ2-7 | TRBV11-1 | TGTGCCAGCAGCTTCGGCCCCAGCGGCCACGAGCAGTACTTC | CASSFGPSGHEQYF
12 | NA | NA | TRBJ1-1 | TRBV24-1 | TGTGCCACCAGTGATTCAGGGGTTAAAGCTTTCTTT | CATSDSGVKAFF
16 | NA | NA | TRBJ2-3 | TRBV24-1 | TGTGCCACCAGTGATTGGGGCGGCTCTAGCACAGATACGCAGTATTTT | CATSDWGGSSTDTQYF
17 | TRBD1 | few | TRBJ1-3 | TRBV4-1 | TGCGCCAGCAGCCAAGATCGGAACAGGGGGTCTGGAAACACCATATATTTT | CASSQDRNRGSGNTIYF
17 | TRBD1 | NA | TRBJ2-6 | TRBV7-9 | TGTGCCAGCGGACCCGGGACAGGGGGCACTGGGGCCAACGTCCTGACTTTC | CASGPGTGGTGANVLTF
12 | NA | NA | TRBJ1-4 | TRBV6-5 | TGTGCCAGCATCGGGGGAGGTGAAAAACTGTTTTTT | CASIGGGEKLFF
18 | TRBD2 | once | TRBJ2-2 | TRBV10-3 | TGTGCCATCAGTGAGTTCTTAGCGGGGGCCGCGAACACCGGGGAGCTGTTTTTT | CAISEFLAGAANTGELFF
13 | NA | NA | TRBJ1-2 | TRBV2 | TGTGCCAGCAGGGGACTAACTGTCGGCGGCTACACCTTC | CASRGLTVGGYTF
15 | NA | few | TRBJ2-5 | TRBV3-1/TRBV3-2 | TGTGCCAGCAGCTCCGGGACTGGACGGCAGGAGACCCAGTACTTC | CASSSGTGRQETQYF
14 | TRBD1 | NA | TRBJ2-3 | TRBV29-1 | TGCAGCGGCGGGACAGGGGTAGTCTCAGATACGCAGTATTTT | CSGGTGVVSDTQYF
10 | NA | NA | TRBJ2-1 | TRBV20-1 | TGCAGTGCTAGGAGGAATGAGCAGTTCTTC | CSARRNEQFF
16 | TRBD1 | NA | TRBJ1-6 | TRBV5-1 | TGCGCCAGCAGCCCCCAACAGGGGAGGAAAAATTCACCCCTCCACTTT | CASSPQQGRKNSPLHF
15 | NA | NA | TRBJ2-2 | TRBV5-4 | TGTGCCAGCAGCAAAGGGGCTGGGGACACCGGGGAGCTGTTTTTT | CASSKGAGDTGELFF
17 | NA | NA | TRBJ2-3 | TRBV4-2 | TGTGCCAGCAGCCTCTTCCACCGAGACTTCTACACAGATACGCAGTATTTT | CASSLFHRDFYTDTQYF
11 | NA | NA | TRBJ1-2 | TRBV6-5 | TGTGCCACCTTTTTTAACTATGGCTACACCTTC | CATFFNYGYTF
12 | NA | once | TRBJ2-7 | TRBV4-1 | TGCGCCAGCAGCCATGGACAGCTCGAGCAGTACTTC | CASSHGQLEQYF
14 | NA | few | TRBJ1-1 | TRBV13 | TGTGCCAGCAGCTTAGGGCGCCCGAACACTGAAGCTTTCTTT | CASSLGRPNTEAFF
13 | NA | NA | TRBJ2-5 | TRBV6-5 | TGTGCCAGCAGTCCCGGGGACCAAGAGACCCAGTACTTC | CASSPGDQETQYF
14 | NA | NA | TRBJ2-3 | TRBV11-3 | TGTGCCAGCAGCCCCTCAGAGGACACAGATACGCAGTATTTT | CASSPSEDTDTQYF
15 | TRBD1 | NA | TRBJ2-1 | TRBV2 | TGTGCCAGCAGGCAGGGACAGGGCTTCTACAATGAGCAGTTCTTC | CASRQGQGFYNEQFF
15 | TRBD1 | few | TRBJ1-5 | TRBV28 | TGTGCCAGCAACAGCATTTCGACAGGGGAACAGCCCCAGCATTTT | CASNSISTGEQPQHF
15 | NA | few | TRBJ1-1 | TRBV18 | TGTGCCAGCTCACCATCGCTTCGAGAAGGAGGAGACGCTTTCTTT | CASSPSLREGGDAFF
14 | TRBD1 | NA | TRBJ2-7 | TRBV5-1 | TGCGCCAGCAGCCCAGGGACAGGGGTCTACGAGCAGTACTTC | CASSPGTGVYEQYF
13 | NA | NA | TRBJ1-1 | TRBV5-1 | TGCGCCAGCAGCTTTACACCGAACACTGAAGCTTTCTTT | CASSFTPNTEAFF
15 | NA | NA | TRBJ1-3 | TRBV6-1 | TGTGCCAGCAGTGAAGCGGGCGGAGGTGGAAACACCATATATTTT | CASSEAGGGGNTIYF
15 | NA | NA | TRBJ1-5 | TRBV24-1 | TGTGCCACCAGTGATAACGACAGGCACAATCAGCCCCAGCATTTT | CATSDNDRHNQPQHF
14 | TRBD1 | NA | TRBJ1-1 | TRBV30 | TGTGCCTGGAGTCGGGACAGGATGAACACTGAAGCTTTCTTT | CAWSRDRMNTEAFF
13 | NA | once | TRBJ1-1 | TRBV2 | TGTGCCAGCAGCTCCACAGGTAACACTGAAGCTTTCTTT | CASSSTGNTEAFF
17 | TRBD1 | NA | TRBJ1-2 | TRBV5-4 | TGTGCCAGCAGATATGACGGACAGGCCTCTACTAACTATGGCTACACCTTC | CASRYDGQASTNYGYTF
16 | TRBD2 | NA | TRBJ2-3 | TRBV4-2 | TGTGCCAGCAGCCAAGAAGGGCGGGGGAGCACAGATACGCAGTATTTT | CASSQEGRGSTDTQYF
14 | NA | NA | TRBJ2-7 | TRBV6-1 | TGTGCCAGCAGTGACAGGGCGACCTCCTACGAGCAGTACTTC | CASSDRATSYEQYF
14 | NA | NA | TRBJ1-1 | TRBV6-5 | TGTGCCAGCAGTTACCCTGGGAGGCGGGCTGAAGCTTTCTTT | CASSYPGRRAEAFF
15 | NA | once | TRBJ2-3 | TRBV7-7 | TGTGCTAGCAGCTTGACAGGAGATAGCACAGATACGCAGTATTTT | CASSLTGDSTDTQYF
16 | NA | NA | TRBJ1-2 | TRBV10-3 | TGTGCCATCAGTGAGTCGTCTGGGGCTCCCCGGTCTGGCTACACCTTC | CAISESSGAPRSGYTF
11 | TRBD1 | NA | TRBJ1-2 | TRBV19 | TGTGCCAGTGAGGGGGCCTCTGGCTACACCTTC | CASEGASGYTF
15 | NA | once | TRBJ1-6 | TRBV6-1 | TGTGCCAGCAGTGAAGCCGGGGGATCCGCTTCACCCCTCCACTTT | CASSEAGGSASPLHF